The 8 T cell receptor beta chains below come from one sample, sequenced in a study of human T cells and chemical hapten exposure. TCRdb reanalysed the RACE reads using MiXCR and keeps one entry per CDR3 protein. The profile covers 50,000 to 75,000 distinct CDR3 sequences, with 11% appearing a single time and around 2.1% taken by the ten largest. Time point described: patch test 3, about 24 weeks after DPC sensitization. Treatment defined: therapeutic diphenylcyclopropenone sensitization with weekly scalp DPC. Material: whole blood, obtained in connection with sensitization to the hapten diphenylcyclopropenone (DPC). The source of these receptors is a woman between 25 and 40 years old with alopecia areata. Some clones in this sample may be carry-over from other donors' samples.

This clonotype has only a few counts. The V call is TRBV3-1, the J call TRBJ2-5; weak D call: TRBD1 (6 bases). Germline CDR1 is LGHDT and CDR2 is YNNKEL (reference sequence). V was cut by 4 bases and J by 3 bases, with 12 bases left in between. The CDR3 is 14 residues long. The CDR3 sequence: CASSPRDTEETQYF. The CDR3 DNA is TGTGCCAGCAGCCCCCGGGACACGGAAGAGACCCAGTACTTC.

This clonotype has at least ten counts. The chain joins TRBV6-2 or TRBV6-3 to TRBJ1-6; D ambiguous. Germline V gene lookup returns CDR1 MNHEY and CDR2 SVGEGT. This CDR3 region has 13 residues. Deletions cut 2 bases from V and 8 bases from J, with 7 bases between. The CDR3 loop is CASSYVWDSPLHF. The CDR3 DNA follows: TGTGCCAGCAGTTACGTATGGGATTCACCCCTCCACTTT.

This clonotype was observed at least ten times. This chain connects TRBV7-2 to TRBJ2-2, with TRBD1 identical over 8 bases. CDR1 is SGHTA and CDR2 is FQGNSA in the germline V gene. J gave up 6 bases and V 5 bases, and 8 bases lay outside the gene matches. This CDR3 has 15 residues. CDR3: CASSPQGAGAGELFF. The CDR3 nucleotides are TGTGCCAGCAGCCCCCAGGGGGCCGGGGCCGGGGAGCTGTTTTTT.

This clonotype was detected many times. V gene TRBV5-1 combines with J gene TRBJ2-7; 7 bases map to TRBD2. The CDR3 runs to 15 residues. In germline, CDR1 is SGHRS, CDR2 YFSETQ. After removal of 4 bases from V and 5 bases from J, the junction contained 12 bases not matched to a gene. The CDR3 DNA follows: TGCGCCAGCAGCGTTACCCGGGGGGTGCCCCACGAGCAGTACTTC. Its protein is CASSVTRGVPHEQYF. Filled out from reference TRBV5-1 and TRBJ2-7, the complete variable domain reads KAGVTQTPRYLIKTRGQQVTLSCSPISGHRSVSWYQQTPGQGLQFLFEYFSETQRNKGNFPGRFSGRQFSNSRSEMNVSTLELGDSALYLCASSVTRGVPHEQYFGPGTRLTVT.

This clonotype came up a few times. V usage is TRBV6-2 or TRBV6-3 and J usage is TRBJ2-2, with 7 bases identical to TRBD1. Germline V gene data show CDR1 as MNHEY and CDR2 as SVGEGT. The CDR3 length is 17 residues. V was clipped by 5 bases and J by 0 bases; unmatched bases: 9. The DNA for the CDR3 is TGTGCCAGCAGTCCCCGACAGGGCCGGTCGAACACCGGGGAGCTGTTTTTT. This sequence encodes CASSPRQGRSNTGELFF.

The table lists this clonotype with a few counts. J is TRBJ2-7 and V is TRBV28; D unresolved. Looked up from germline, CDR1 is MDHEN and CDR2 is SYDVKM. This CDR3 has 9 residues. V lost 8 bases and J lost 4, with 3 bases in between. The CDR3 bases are TGTGCCAGCGGGTACGAGCAGTACTTC. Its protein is CASGYEQYF. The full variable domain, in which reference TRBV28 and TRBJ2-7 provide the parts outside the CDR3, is DVKVTQSSRYLVKRTGEKVFLECVQDMDHENMFWYRQDPGLGLRLIYFSYDVKMKEKGDIPEGYSVSREKKERFSLILESASTNQTSMYLCASGYEQYFGPGTRLTVT.

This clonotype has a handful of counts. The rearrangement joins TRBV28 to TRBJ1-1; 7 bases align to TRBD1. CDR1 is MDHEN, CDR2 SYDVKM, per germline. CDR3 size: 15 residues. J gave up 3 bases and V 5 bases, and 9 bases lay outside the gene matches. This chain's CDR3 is CASSPWAQGDTEAFF. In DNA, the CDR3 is TGTGCCAGCAGTCCATGGGCCCAGGGGGACACTGAAGCTTTCTTT.

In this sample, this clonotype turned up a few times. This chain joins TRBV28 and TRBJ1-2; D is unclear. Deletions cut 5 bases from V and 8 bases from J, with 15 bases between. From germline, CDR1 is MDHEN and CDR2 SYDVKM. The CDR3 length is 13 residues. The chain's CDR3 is CASSPPRHSGYTF. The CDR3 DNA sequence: TGTGCCAGCAGTCCCCCCCGACATTCCGGCTACACCTTC.